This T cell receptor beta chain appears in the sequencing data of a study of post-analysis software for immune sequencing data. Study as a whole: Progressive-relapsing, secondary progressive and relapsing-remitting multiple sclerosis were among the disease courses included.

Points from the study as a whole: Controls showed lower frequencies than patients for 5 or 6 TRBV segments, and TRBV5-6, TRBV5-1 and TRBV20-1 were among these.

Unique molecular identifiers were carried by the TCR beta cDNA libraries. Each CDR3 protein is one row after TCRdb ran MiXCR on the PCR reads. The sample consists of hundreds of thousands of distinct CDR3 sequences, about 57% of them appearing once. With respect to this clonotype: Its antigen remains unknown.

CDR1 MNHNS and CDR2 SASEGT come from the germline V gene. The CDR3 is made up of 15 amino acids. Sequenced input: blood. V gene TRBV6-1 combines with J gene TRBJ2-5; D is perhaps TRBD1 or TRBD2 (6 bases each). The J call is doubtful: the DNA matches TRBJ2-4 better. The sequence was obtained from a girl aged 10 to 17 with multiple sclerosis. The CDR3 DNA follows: TGTGCCAGCATGACGACAGGAGGGAGCGGAAACATTCAGTACTTC. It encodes CASMTTGGSGNIQYF.